One and the same sample provided the 30 T cell receptor beta chains below, sequenced in a study of graft-versus-host responses after intestinal transplantation (dated by TCRdb to the early 2020s). What the time point label conveys for this sample: cells obtained before transplantation from donor or recipient. These receptors have no known antigen. Libraries came from the immunoSEQ multiplex PCR assay. The source is immuneACCESS, and TCRdb retained only in-frame sequences with V and J called. Part of the clones is not carried over; for the studies checked, unresolved V genes explain less than half of this, and the remainder is unexplained. Recorded for this sample are about 93,000 clones; approximately 92% of them occurred a single time. 0.49% of the sample is in the top ten clones. Sample: unstimulated CD8+ T cells sorted from spleen or lymph node cells, taken before intestinal transplant. Receptor source: a human donor who received an intestinal transplant.

The rearrangement joins TRBV11-3 to TRBJ2-1; the D gene is possibly TRBD2 (6 bases). V dropped 5 bases and J dropped 8 bases, with 10 bases sitting between them. This CDR3 comprises 12 residues. The germline V gene encodes CDR1 SGHNT and CDR2 YENEEA. The CDR3 coding sequence is TGTGCCAGCAGCCCCTGGGGGGATGAGCAGTTCTTC. It codes for CASSPWGDEQFF. The full variable domain, in which reference TRBV11-3 and TRBJ2-1 provide the parts outside the CDR3, is EAGVVQSPRYKIIEKKQPVAFWCNPISGHNTLYWYLQNLGQGPELLIRYENEEAVDDSQLPKDRFSAERLKGVDSTLKIQPAELGDSAVYLCASSPWGDEQFFGPGTRLTVL.

This CDR3 reads CASNSGAVPGQGSETQYF. In DNA form, the CDR3 reads TGTGCCAGCAACTCCGGAGCGGTACCGGGACAGGGGTCGGAGACCCAGTACTTC. The V call is TRBV5-4, the J call TRBJ2-5, with 10 bases aligning to TRBD1. The germline gives CDR1 SGHNT, CDR2 YYREEE (reference sequence). J gave up 5 bases and V 6 bases, and 19 bases lay outside the gene matches. The CDR3 runs to 18 residues.

The chain recombines TRBV11-3 with TRBJ1-1; D is undetermined. Trimming cost V 2 bases and J 3 bases, with 10 bases left between them. Germline V lookup: CDR1 SGHNT, CDR2 YENEEA. This CDR3 is built from 14 residues. CDR3 sequence: CASSLSLTDTEAFF. Here the CDR3 DNA reads TGTGCCAGCAGCTTATCACTCACGGACACTGAAGCTTTCTTT.

V and J are TRBV19 and TRBJ2-7; maybe TRBD2 (6 bases). V was trimmed by 5 bases and J by 0 bases, leaving 20 bases between them. Per germline, CDR1 LNHDA and CDR2 SQIVND (reference sequence). This CDR3 is 17 amino acids long. This CDR3 reads CASSVQTAGQGSYEQYF. The DNA of the CDR3 is TGTGCCAGTAGTGTCCAGACCGCGGGGCAAGGCTCCTACGAGCAGTACTTC.

This sequence joins TRBV30 and TRBJ1-1; D call uncertain. Trimming pared 3 bases from V and 3 bases from J, leaving 8 bases between. Germline CDR1 reads GTSNPN; CDR2 reads SVGIG (reference sequence). This CDR3 has 12 residues. CDR3 residues: CAWRFGYTEAFF. The CDR3 nucleotides read TGTGCCTGGAGGTTTGGCTACACTGAAGCTTTCTTT.

The chain uses TRBV27 and TRBJ1-5; perhaps TRBD1 as D (6 bases). Trimming took 3 bases from V and 6 from J, leaving 15 bases between them. Germline CDR1 reads MNHEY; CDR2 reads SMNVEV (reference sequence). The CDR3 totals 15 residues. The CDR3 sequence: CASSLSTGPLQPQHF. CDR3 nucleotide sequence: TGTGCCAGCAGTTTGTCCACAGGGCCCCTTCAGCCCCAGCATTTT.

The genes are TRBV19 and TRBJ2-3, with D maybe TRBD1 (6 bases). The ends were cut back, 9 bases at V and 2 bases at J, with 15 bases in the middle. The CDR3 length is 14 residues. Germline V gives CDR1 LNHDA, CDR2 SQIVND (reference sequence). The CDR3: CASKPDSHTDTQYF. The CDR3 nucleotides are TGTGCCAGCAAGCCGGACAGCCACACAGATACGCAGTATTTT.

V is TRBV5-6 and J is TRBJ1-3; 7 bases align to TRBD1. The CDR3 loop spans 14 amino acids. Trimming cost V 4 bases and J 3 bases; bases outside gene matches: 4. Per germline, CDR1 SGHDT and CDR2 YYEEEE. CDR3 DNA sequence: TGTGCCAGCAGCATGACAGGGTTTGGAAACACCATATATTTT. It encodes CASSMTGFGNTIYF.

This clone was detected once. This chain uses TRBV27 with TRBJ1-6; possible D gene TRBD1, 5 bases. V gave up 9 bases and J gave up 4 bases, with 16 bases separating them. In germline, CDR1 is MNHEY, CDR2 SMNVEV (reference sequence). The CDR3 is 15 amino acids. As DNA, the CDR3 is TGTGCCAGTTCTCCATGGGGGGAATATAATTCACCCCTCCACTTT. Amino acids: CASSPWGEYNSPLHF.

The chain recombines TRBV6-4 with TRBJ2-1; 9 bases line up with TRBD2. With 4 bases clipped from V and 6 bases from J, the junction kept 7 bases outside the gene matches. There are 15 residues in the CDR3. Germline values: CDR1 MRHNA, CDR2 SNTAGT. CDR3 in amino acids: CASSVDSGSFNEQFF. CDR3 nucleotides: TGTGCCAGCAGTGTGGATAGCGGGAGTTTCAATGAGCAGTTCTTC.

V is TRBV7-9 and J is TRBJ2-7; 10 bases align to TRBD2. Losses at the gene ends were 5 bases for V and 2 bases for J; bases not matched to a gene: 9. The germline V gene has CDR1 SEHNR and CDR2 FQNEAQ (reference sequence). The CDR3 is 16 amino acids. The DNA of the CDR3 is TGTGCCAGCAGCCGCGGGTTAGCGGGAGGTGCCTACGAGCAGTACTTC. Protein sequence: CASSRGLAGGAYEQYF.

The genes are TRBV5-1 and TRBJ2-7, with TRBD2 matching over 14 bases. Germline V CDR1 and CDR2: SGHRS, YFSETQ. V lost 3 bases and J lost 0; bases outside the gene matches: 8. CDR3 length equals 18 residues. CDR3 protein: CASSSPGLAGEASYEQYF. The CDR3 DNA reads TGCGCCAGCAGCTCTCCGGGACTAGCGGGAGAAGCCTCCTACGAGCAGTACTTC.

This chain links TRBV5-1 with TRBJ2-1, with 11 bases lining up with TRBD2. Germline lookup yields CDR1 SGHRS and CDR2 YFSETQ. The ends lost 4 bases at V and 9 bases at J; junction bases unmatched: 3. The CDR3 has 13 amino acids. CDR3 sequence (DNA): TGCGCCAGCAGCGTAGCGGGAGGGGGTGAGCAGTTCTTC. Protein: CASSVAGGGEQFF.

About this clone: Other DNA sequences in this sample translate to the same CDR3. V is TRBV5-6 and J is TRBJ2-7; D is unresolved. CDR3 length: 11 amino acids. V lost 1 base to trimming and J lost 4 bases, with 3 bases between them. The germline gives CDR1 SGHDT, CDR2 YYEEEE. The CDR3 spells CASSLRYEQYF. The CDR3 nucleotides read TGTGCCAGCAGCTTGCGGTACGAGCAGTACTTC.

The chain recombines TRBV4-2 with TRBJ2-1; possible D gene TRBD2, 6 bases. The CDR3 contains 17 residues. The V and J ends lost 0 bases and 4 bases respectively, with 16 bases between them. The V gene's germline CDR1 is LGHNA and CDR2 YNFKEQ. CDR3 residues: CASSQDDPASAYNEQFF. The CDR3 nucleotides read TGTGCCAGCAGCCAAGATGATCCGGCTAGCGCATACAATGAGCAGTTCTTC.

The rearrangement links TRBV7-3 to TRBJ2-2; D uncertain. Germline V gene lookup returns CDR1 SGHTA and CDR2 FQGTGA. Deletions cut 2 bases from V and 5 bases from J, with 12 bases between. The CDR3 runs 15 residues. The CDR3 region has the DNA TGTGCCAGCAGCTTATCCGGTATCTGGACCGGGGAGCTGTTTTTT. Translation gives CASSLSGIWTGELFF.

This sequence joins TRBV7-9 and TRBJ2-7; tentatively, D is TRBD2 (5 bases). This CDR3 spans 13 amino acids. Trimming stripped 5 bases from V and 0 bases from J, with 8 bases between. Germline-derived CDR1 and CDR2 are SEHNR and FQNEAQ (reference sequence). The CDR3 bases are TGTGCCAGCAGCCCAGGAGGCTCCTACGAGCAGTACTTC. Translation gives CASSPGGSYEQYF.

V usage is TRBV5-6 and J usage is TRBJ2-2, with 11 nucleotides matching TRBD1. Germline V gene data show CDR1 as SGHDT and CDR2 as YYEEEE. The CDR3 sequence is 17 residues long. Losses at the gene ends were 1 base for V and 6 bases for J; bases not matched to a gene: 8. The CDR3 nucleotides read TGTGCCAGCAGCTTGTGCCGGACAGGGGGCTTGGCCGGGGAGCTGTTTTTT. Translation: CASSLCRTGGLAGELFF.

The CDR3 here is CATSSLQGVISNQPQHF. DNA for the CDR3: TGTGCCACCAGCAGCCTACAGGGGGTGATTAGCAATCAGCCCCAGCATTTT. V and J are TRBV15 and TRBJ1-5; 8 bases line up with TRBD1. The CDR3 runs to 17 residues. Losses at the gene ends were 3 bases for V and 0 bases for J; bases not matched to a gene: 7. Germline lookup yields CDR1 LNHNV and CDR2 YYDKDF (reference sequence).

The V gene is TRBV11-2, the J gene TRBJ1-1; D gene uncertain. The germline V gene encodes CDR1 SGHAT and CDR2 FQNNGV. The CDR3 extends over 16 amino acids. Trimming removed 1 base from V and 4 bases from J, with 16 bases in between. CDR3 region: CASSLVLSGQFTEAFF. DNA for the CDR3: TGTGCCAGCAGCTTAGTGCTTTCAGGCCAATTCACTGAAGCTTTCTTT.

This clone has a single count. V is TRBV4-1 and J is TRBJ2-1, with 10 bases aligning to TRBD2. The CDR3 has 18 amino acids. Germline CDR1 MGHRA, CDR2 YSYEKL. The V gene end was trimmed by 0 bases and the J gene end by 2 bases; junction bases not matched to a gene: 7. CDR3 DNA: TGCGCCAGCAGCCAAGATCTTGAGCGGGAGGGCCCCTACAATGAGCAGTTCTTC. This codes for CASSQDLEREGPYNEQFF.

The J gene is TRBJ2-2, the V gene TRBV7-7; 13 nucleotides agree with TRBD2. V lost 5 bases, J lost 2 bases, and 8 bases stayed unmatched. From germline, CDR1 is SSHAT and CDR2 FNYEAQ (reference sequence). The CDR3 is made up of 18 amino acids. The CDR3 region has the DNA TGTGCCAGCAGCCCAGGGACTAGCGGGACACCTAACACCGGGGAGCTGTTTTTT. This translates into CASSPGTSGTPNTGELFF.

V gene TRBV6-5 combines with J gene TRBJ1-2; D call uncertain. The V end was cut by 3 bases, the J end by 3 bases, with 11 bases between. The CDR3 is 14 residues long. The germline V gene has CDR1 MNHEY and CDR2 SVGAGI. As DNA, the CDR3 is TGTGCCAGCAGTTATTCCGACTCTTACTATGGCTACACCTTC. Protein: CASSYSDSYYGYTF.

J is TRBJ1-2 and V is TRBV11-2; possibly TRBD1 for D (6 bases). The CDR3 is made up of 15 amino acids. CDR1 SGHAT and CDR2 FQNNGV come from the germline V gene. The V end lost 1 base, the J end lost 6 bases, and 15 bases lay between the germline ends. The CDR3 reads CASSLAPGGVDGYTF. DNA for the CDR3: TGTGCCAGCAGCTTAGCCCCGGGGGGCGTAGATGGCTACACCTTC.

The chain links TRBV19 to TRBJ1-1, with D uncertain. Germline CDR1 and CDR2: LNHDA and SQIVND (reference sequence). The CDR3 loop spans 12 amino acids. Between the trimmed V and J ends, which lost 4 bases and 3 bases, there was a span of 6 bases. The DNA of the CDR3 is TGTGCCAGTAGTAATGGCTACACTGAAGCTTTCTTT. Protein product: CASSNGYTEAFF.

The genes are TRBV27 and TRBJ1-2; 10 bases are shared with TRBD1. CDR1 is MNHEY, CDR2 SMNVEV, per germline (reference sequence). Trimming at V came to 6 bases and at J to 2 bases, leaving 9 bases not matched to a gene. The CDR3 contains 16 residues. CDR3 amino acids: CASSLTGGASNYGYTF. Here the CDR3 DNA reads TGTGCCAGCAGCCTGACAGGGGGCGCAAGCAACTATGGCTACACCTTC.

In DNA, the CDR3 is TGTGCCAGCAGTGACGGTCTTCCGGATTCACCCCTCCACTTT. Encoded protein: CASSDGLPDSPLHF. The chain is built from TRBV2 and TRBJ1-6; D not resolved. The germline V and J ends were trimmed by 3 bases and 8 bases, with 11 bases remaining between them. CDR3 size: 14 residues. Germline lookup yields CDR1 SNHLY and CDR2 FYNNEI.

This clone has a single count. V is TRBV4-1 and J is TRBJ2-1; 8 positions match TRBD1. Germline V gene data show CDR1 as MGHRA and CDR2 as YSYEKL. The V segment lost 1 base and the J segment 9 bases; nucleotides outside the gene matches: 11. CDR3 length equals 16 residues. This CDR3 is CASSQGLQDRDVEQFF. In nucleotides, the CDR3 is TGCGCCAGCAGCCAAGGGTTACAGGACAGGGACGTTGAGCAGTTCTTC.

The V call is TRBV13, the J call TRBJ1-1, with TRBD1 identical over 9 bases. Germline values: CDR1 PRHDT, CDR2 FYEKMQ (reference sequence). The CDR3 contains 15 residues. The junction had 5 bases not matched to a gene; V was cut back by 5 bases and J by 1 base. CDR3 nucleotides: TGTGCCAGCAGCGAGGGACAGGGAGGGAACACTGAAGCTTTCTTT. This sequence encodes CASSEGQGGNTEAFF.

To note about this clone: At the DNA level, this CDR3 is encoded by other sequences in the same sample as well. The V and J genes are TRBV27 and TRBJ1-5; D is possibly TRBD1 (6 bases). Germline CDR1 MNHEY, CDR2 SMNVEV (reference sequence). This CDR3 has 14 amino acids. Trimming stripped 3 bases from V and 1 base from J, with 7 bases between. The CDR3 sequence is CASSFGGSNQPQHF. The CDR3 coding sequence is TGTGCCAGCAGTTTTGGGGGCAGCAATCAGCCCCAGCATTTT.